This T cell receptor (beta chain) derives from a study of identical twins. The ends were cut back, 0 bases at V and 7 bases at J, with 7 bases in the middle. This CDR3 contains 12 residues. One entry per CDR3 protein results from TCRdb running MiXCR on the 5' RACE reads. The table has approximately 550,000 distinct CDR3 sequences, about a fifth seen once. The sample was also linked to a second study, of yellow fever vaccine responses in identical twins.

The J gene is TRBJ2-7, the V gene TRBV12-3 or TRBV12-4; D not certain. Input material: CD4+ T cells sorted from blood. The TCR originated in a young woman in good health. DNA of the CDR3: TGTGCCAGCAGTTTAGCGCTGGGGGAGCAGTACGTC. Translating gives CASSLALGEQYV.